The clone carrying this T cell receptor (beta chain) was seen a few times. Its antigen remains unidentified. The data were taken from a study of beta chain features in type 1 diabetes. In the study overall: Age, gender and cell yields were similar between patients and healthy donors. The samples had roughly 110,000,000 sorted cells examined in all.

Findings and caveats of the study: There was a moderate but significant shortening of TCRB CDR3s in all four CD4+ subsets of Type 1 diabetes patients.

Expressed TCRB transcripts got sequenced, as all isolated RNA was reverse transcribed. Mean read depth for naive, central memory and regulatory T cell samples was around 3.5 million reads. Data came from immunoSEQ multiplex PCR; TCRdb stores just in-frame clones and leaves some out. This table has about 150,000 clones, about 8.1% appearing once. This CDR3 comprises 11 residues. V was shortened by 8 bases and J by 5 bases, with 12 bases between the two germline ends. Germline-derived CDR1 and CDR2 are DFQATT and SNEGSKA (reference sequence). This chain connects TRBV20-1 to TRBJ1-2, with a possible D match to TRBD1 (5 bases). The sequenced sample consisted of central memory CD4+ T cells from blood. The source is a man between 18 and 29 years old in good health. As DNA, the CDR3 is TGCAGTTCCCCCCCAGGGTATGGCTACACCTTC. Protein product: CSSPPGYGYTF.